Shown below are 8 T cell receptor beta chains from a single sample sequenced in a study of blood T cells in healthy people across ages. A J-beta primer mix and a sample-barcoded 5' primer were used in a second PCR of roughly 7 to 12 cycles. From the 5' RACE reads, TCRdb called clonotypes with MiXCR, one entry per CDR3 protein. The top ten hold around 0.75% of the sample, which has over a million distinct CDR3 sequences, around 25% seen once. These same data were also listed under a study on T cells of mothers and their children.

Source material: blood. Every receptor here comes from a girl aged 2 to 9 in good health.

The chain recombines TRBV20-1 with TRBJ2-5; D uncertain. Germline CDR1 is DFQATT and CDR2 is SNEGSKA (reference sequence). Trimming removed 5 bases from V and 5 bases from J, with 18 bases in between. The CDR3 length is 14 residues. CDR3 nucleotide sequence: TGCAGTGCTCTCCTCACGGGTGATTGGGAGACCCAGTACTTC. Encoded protein: CSALLTGDWETQYF.

V usage is TRBV12-3 or TRBV12-4 and J usage is TRBJ1-2; 7 nucleotides align to TRBD1. V gave up 4 bases and J gave up 7 bases; unmatched junction bases: 9. This CDR3 has 14 amino acids. Here the CDR3 reads CASSSGQIDPGYTF. The DNA for the CDR3 is TGTGCCAGCAGTTCGGGACAGATAGATCCTGGCTACACCTTC.

V is TRBV5-1 and J is TRBJ1-2; D gene ambiguous. V lost 2 bases and J 7 bases, leaving 6 bases between the germline ends. The germline V gene has CDR1 SGHRS and CDR2 YFSETQ. This CDR3 spans 11 amino acids. CDR3 in DNA: TGCGCCAGCAGCTTTCCGGGTGGCTACACCTTC. Amino acids: CASSFPGGYTF. Complete variable domain (other parts from reference TRBV5-1 and TRBJ1-2): KAGVTQTPRYLIKTRGQQVTLSCSPISGHRSVSWYQQTPGQGLQFLFEYFSETQRNKGNFPGRFSGRQFSNSRSEMNVSTLELGDSALYLCASSFPGGYTFGSGTRLTVV.

The chain is built from TRBV29-1 and TRBJ1-1; D unresolved. V was pared by 7 bases and J by 1 base, with 16 bases between. The CDR3 totals 14 residues. Germline values: CDR1 SQVTM, CDR2 ANQGSEA. The chain's CDR3 is CSANGLAGNTEAFF. The CDR3 nucleotides are TGCAGCGCGAACGGATTGGCAGGGAACACTGAAGCTTTCTTT.

This clonotype occurred a few times. The chain carries TRBV12-3 or TRBV12-4 and TRBJ1-3; D unclear. Trimming pared 3 bases from V and 10 bases from J, leaving 7 bases between. The CDR3 contains 11 residues. This CDR3 reads CASSLGRTIYF. CDR3 coding DNA: TGTGCCAGCAGTTTGGGAAGGACCATATATTTT.

In its sample, this clonotype was seen a few times. The DNA for the CDR3 is TGTGCCAGCAGCCCTTTGGGACAGACCTACGAGCAGTACTTC. Its protein is CASSPLGQTYEQYF. This chain uses TRBV4-2 with TRBJ2-7, with 7 bases fitting TRBD1. Germline V gives CDR1 LGHNA, CDR2 YNFKEQ. This CDR3 contains 14 residues. With 4 bases clipped from V and 2 bases from J, the junction kept 5 bases outside the gene matches.

There are a few counts of this clonotype. The chain joins TRBV5-1 to TRBJ2-1; D ambiguous. V was cut by 2 bases and J by 13 bases, with 19 bases left in between. Germline V gives CDR1 SGHRS, CDR2 YFSETQ. The CDR3 is made up of 14 amino acids. The CDR3 is CASSLTEKERTQFF. The CDR3 nucleotides read TGCGCCAGCAGCTTAACGGAAAAAGAGAGAACTCAGTTCTTC.

In its sample, this clonotype was seen a few times. The chain joins TRBV9 to TRBJ2-3; 8 nucleotides align to TRBD1. This CDR3 has 15 amino acids. Trimming at V came to 4 bases and at J to 2 bases, leaving 6 bases not matched to a gene. CDR1 SGDLS and CDR2 YYNGEE come from the germline V gene. The CDR3, as DNA: TGTGCCAGCAGCCTACTGGACAGGGACACAGATACGCAGTATTTT. Its protein is CASSLLDRDTDTQYF.